One T cell receptor beta chain is described in this entry. At the DNA level, this CDR3 is encoded by other sequences in the same sample as well. While infection was still active, Seattle patients were enrolled and then followed longitudinally. How the authors handled the data: Reference gene primer amplification yielded estimated nucleated cell counts. The assay was immunoSEQ multiplex PCR, and TCRdb's table has in-frame clones only and misses some. The V and J calls and clone size are taken from that table; D and trimming were inferred from the DNA. This repertoire shows approximately 280,000 clones, 90% found once; its top ten account for 6.5% to 8%. This record comes from a study of blood T cell repertoires in COVID-19. This TCR derives from a woman in her thirties with COVID-19, enrolled during active disease. The sample consisted of peripheral blood.

In DNA, the CDR3 is TGCAGCGTAGCCGCAGGGTCCCCCACAGATACGCAGTATTTT. Translation gives CSVAAGSPTDTQYF. This rearrangement joins TRBV29-1 to TRBJ2-3, with a weak D call TRBD1 (5 bases). Trimming cost V 6 bases and J 2 bases, with 15 bases left between them. Germline V gene sequence: CDR1 SQVTM, CDR2 ANQGSEA. The CDR3 contains 14 residues.